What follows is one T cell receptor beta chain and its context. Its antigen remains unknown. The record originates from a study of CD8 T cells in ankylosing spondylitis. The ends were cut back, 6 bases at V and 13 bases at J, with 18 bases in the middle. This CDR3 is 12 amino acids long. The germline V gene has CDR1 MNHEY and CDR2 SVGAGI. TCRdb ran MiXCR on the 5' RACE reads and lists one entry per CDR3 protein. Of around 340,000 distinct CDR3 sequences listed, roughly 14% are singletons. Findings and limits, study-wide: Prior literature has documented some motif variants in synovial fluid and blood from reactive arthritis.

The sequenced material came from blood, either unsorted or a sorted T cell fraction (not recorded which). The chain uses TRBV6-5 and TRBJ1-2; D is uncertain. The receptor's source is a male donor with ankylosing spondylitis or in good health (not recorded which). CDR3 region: CASSPGPQARTF. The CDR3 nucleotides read TGTGCCAGCAGCCCAGGTCCCCAGGCCCGCACCTTC.